The 22 T cell receptor beta chains in this list originate from one sample, sequenced in a study of blood T cell repertoires in COVID-19. Sequencing was performed with immunoSEQ multiplex PCR; in TCRdb, only in-frame clones are kept and a portion is missing. The sample includes about 160,000 clones, about 83% of them seen just once. Specimen: peripheral blood. These receptor sequences come from an elderly woman with acute or convalescent COVID-19.

As concerns this clone: A junction boundary mismatches the germline segment, possibly from a read error. The gene calls are TRBV19 and TRBJ1-5; weak D call: TRBD1 (6 bases). The germline V gene encodes CDR1 LNHDA and CDR2 SQIVND (reference sequence). The CDR3 is 16 amino acids. The CDR3 DNA follows: TGTGCAAGTAGTTGGGGGCAGGGTTTTAGCAATCAGCCCCAGCATTTT. Protein: CASSWGQGFSNQPQHF.

J is TRBJ2-5 and V is TRBV19, with TRBD1 matching over 7 bases. V lost 3 bases and J lost 2; bases outside the gene matches: 6. This CDR3 has 15 amino acids. Germline V gives CDR1 LNHDA, CDR2 SQIVND (reference sequence). CDR3 sequence reads: CASSMNRGQQETQYF. CDR3 DNA sequence: TGTGCCAGTAGTATGAACAGGGGCCAGCAAGAGACCCAGTACTTC.

The rearrangement uses TRBV18 and TRBJ1-2; 12 bases are shared with TRBD1. With 4 bases clipped from V and 3 bases from J, the junction kept 9 bases outside the gene matches. Germline V CDR1 and CDR2: KGHSH, LQKENI. The CDR3 totals 17 residues. The CDR3 DNA sequence: TGTGCCAGCTCACAGGGGACAGGGGGCAGTCGGGACTATGGCTACACCTTC. Translation: CASSQGTGGSRDYGYTF.

This chain links TRBV5-1 with TRBJ2-7, with a tentative D call TRBD1 (6 bases). This CDR3 is built from 15 residues. V shed 5 bases and J shed 0 bases, with 15 bases lying between them. Germline CDR1 is SGHRS and CDR2 is YFSETQ. CDR3: CASRSQGANSYEQYF. DNA for the CDR3: TGCGCCAGCAGGTCACAGGGCGCAAACTCCTACGAGCAGTACTTC.

The rearrangement links TRBV4-1 to TRBJ1-6; 9 nucleotides align to TRBD1. The CDR3 has 17 residues. Looked up from germline, CDR1 is MGHRA and CDR2 is YSYEKL. J lost 9 bases, V lost 2 bases, and 11 bases had no gene match. The CDR3 sequence: CASSQSTTGQGSSPLHF. The CDR3 bases are TGCGCCAGCAGCCAAAGTACCACGGGACAGGGAAGTTCACCCCTCCACTTT.

This chain uses TRBV27 with TRBJ2-6; D is perhaps TRBD2 (6 bases). Between the trimmed V and J ends, which lost 5 bases and 0 bases, there was a span of 23 bases. Germline V gene lookup returns CDR1 MNHEY and CDR2 SMNVEV (reference sequence). This CDR3 is 20 amino acids long. Here the CDR3 reads CASSPMGTATYNSGANVLTF. CDR3 coding DNA: TGTGCCAGCAGTCCCATGGGGACTGCGACCTATAACTCTGGGGCCAACGTCCTGACTTTC.

The chain links TRBV12-5 to TRBJ2-7; a possible D gene is TRBD2 (5 bases). Germline V CDR1 and CDR2: LGHNT, FRNRAP. This CDR3 contains 17 residues. Trimming took off 0 bases at V and 1 base at J, with 16 bases between the two ends. The CDR3 sequence is CASGLVRGSPFSYEQYF. As DNA, the CDR3 is TGTGCTAGTGGTTTGGTACGGGGTTCCCCTTTTTCCTACGAGCAGTACTTC. Using reference TRBV12-5 and TRBJ2-7 for the parts outside the CDR3, the full variable domain is DARVTQTPRHKVTEMGQEVTMRCQPILGHNTVFWYRQTMMQGLELLAYFRNRAPLDDSGMPKDRFSAEMPDATLATLKIQPSEPRDSAVYFCASGLVRGSPFSYEQYFGPGTRLTVT.

The chain has TRBV7-8 and TRBJ2-3, with a tentative D call TRBD1 (5 bases). Trimming stripped 5 bases from V and 4 bases from J, with 13 bases between. The CDR3 length is 14 residues. Germline V lookup: CDR1 SGHVS, CDR2 FQNEAQ. The CDR3 DNA follows: TGTGCCAGCAGCCCCAGTGTAGGGGCAGATACGCAGTATTTT. It yields the protein CASSPSVGADTQYF.

The rearrangement uses TRBV28 and TRBJ1-2, with D hard to call. The germline V and J ends were trimmed by 5 bases and 0 bases, with 10 bases remaining between them. CDR1 MDHEN and CDR2 SYDVKM come from the germline V gene. This CDR3 comprises 14 residues. CDR3 sequence reads: CASSGNGANYGYTF. The CDR3 DNA reads TGTGCCAGCAGTGGAAACGGAGCTAACTATGGCTACACCTTC.

This clone was seen only a few times. The gene calls are TRBV3-1 (or the pseudogene TRBV3-2) and TRBJ2-7; D is unresolved. In germline, CDR1 is LGHDT, CDR2 YNNKEL (reference sequence). This CDR3 has 11 amino acids. With 1 base removed from V and 12 bases from J, the gap between germline ends came to 10 bases. CDR3 nucleotides: TGTGCCAGCAGCCAAGGAGGCCCTGCGTACTTC. This translates into CASSQGGPAYF.

The gene calls are TRBV12-3 or TRBV12-4 and TRBJ2-1, with 7 bases fitting TRBD1. V lost 6 bases and J lost 5; bases outside the gene matches: 4. This CDR3 spans 13 amino acids. The CDR3 sequence is CASSSDRDNEQFF. The CDR3 DNA reads as TGTGCCAGCAGCTCAGACAGGGACAATGAGCAGTTCTTC.

The chain combines TRBV5-1 with TRBJ2-7; the D gene is possibly TRBD1 (6 bases). CDR1 SGHRS and CDR2 YFSETQ come from the germline V gene. The ends were cut back, 3 bases at V and 7 bases at J, with 17 bases in the middle. The CDR3 has 14 residues. The CDR3 spells CASSYLQGPEEQYF. Here the CDR3 DNA reads TGCGCCAGCAGCTACTTACAGGGACCGGAGGAGCAGTACTTC.

The chain recombines TRBV18 with TRBJ1-4, with D tentatively TRBD1 (6 bases). From germline, CDR1 is KGHSH and CDR2 LQKENI. The CDR3 runs to 15 residues. V lost 0 bases and J lost 4, with 9 bases in between. For the CDR3, the DNA is TGTGCCAGCTCACCACCGGGACAAAGTAATGAAAAACTGTTTTTT. This encodes CASSPPGQSNEKLFF.

This sequence joins TRBV19 and TRBJ2-7, with a weak D call TRBD2 (6 bases). The V end was cut by 5 bases, the J end by 3 bases, with 14 bases between. The V gene's germline CDR1 is LNHDA and CDR2 SQIVND (reference sequence). The length of the CDR3 is 14 residues. The CDR3 region is CASSPGTLIYEQYF. In nucleotides, the CDR3 is TGTGCCAGTAGTCCCGGGACTTTAATCTACGAGCAGTACTTC.

As regards this clone: The junction differs from germline at one of its ends, possibly a read error. The chain's CDR3 is CASSTGTQNSPFHF. In nucleotides, the CDR3 is TGTGCCAGCAGCACCGGGACACAGAATTCACCCTTCCACTTT. The V gene is TRBV5-4, the J gene TRBJ1-6, with TRBD1 as a possible D gene (6 bases). The CDR3 extends over 14 amino acids. Germline CDR1 is SGHNT and CDR2 is YYREEE (reference sequence).

This chain links TRBV19 with TRBJ2-7; D is possibly TRBD2 (6 bases). V dropped 3 bases and J dropped 1 base, with 10 bases sitting between them. The CDR3 has 14 residues. Looked up from germline, CDR1 is LNHDA and CDR2 is SQIVND (reference sequence). CDR3 in amino acids: CASSIAGRSYEQYF. CDR3 coding DNA: TGTGCCAGTAGTATCGCGGGGAGGTCCTACGAGCAGTACTTC. Full variable domain (rest looked up from reference TRBV19 and TRBJ2-7): DGGITQSPKYLFRKEGQNVTLSCEQNLNHDAMYWYRQDPGQGLRLIYYSQIVNDFQKGDIAEGYSVSREKKESFPLTVTSAQKNPTAFYLCASSIAGRSYEQYFGPGTRLTVT.

This chain connects TRBV6-5 to TRBJ2-2; D is possibly TRBD2 (5 bases). The CDR3 spans 15 residues. V was pared by 0 bases and J by 2 bases, with 7 bases between. CDR1 is MNHEY, CDR2 SVGAGI, per germline. The CDR3 is CASSYSRLNTGELFF. The CDR3 DNA is TGTGCCAGCAGTTACTCGAGACTAAACACCGGGGAGCTGTTTTTT.

The chain has TRBV13 and TRBJ1-1; tentative D call: TRBD1 (5 bases). Trimming pared 8 bases from V and 5 bases from J, leaving 12 bases between. Germline CDR1 is PRHDT and CDR2 is FYEKMQ (reference sequence). The CDR3 covers 12 residues. CDR3 loop: CASGPGGTEAFF. The CDR3 DNA sequence: TGTGCCAGCGGCCCGGGGGGGACTGAAGCTTTCTTT.

J is TRBJ2-1 and V is TRBV11-2, with 8 nucleotides matching TRBD2. V was pared by 1 base and J by 9 bases, with 5 bases of the junction left unmatched. Germline loops: CDR1 SGHAT, CDR2 FQNNGV. The CDR3 consists of 14 residues. The CDR3 DNA reads as TGTGCCAGCAGCTTAGTGGTAGCGGGAATTGAGCAGTTCTTC. Translating it yields CASSLVVAGIEQFF.

The V call is TRBV18, the J call TRBJ2-1; 8 positions match TRBD1. The CDR3 has 14 residues. V lost 6 bases and J lost 6; bases outside the gene matches: 7. Germline lookup yields CDR1 KGHSH and CDR2 LQKENI. CDR3 sequence (DNA): TGTGCCAGCTCTCAGGGGGCATTGTTCAATGAGCAGTTCTTC. It translates to CASSQGALFNEQFF.

The chain couples TRBV6-5 to TRBJ2-7, with TRBD1 as a possible D gene (6 bases). V lost 5 bases to trimming and J lost 7 bases, with 12 bases between them. From germline, CDR1 is MNHEY and CDR2 SVGAGI. The CDR3 is 12 amino acids. The CDR3 is CASSTQQGEQYF. The CDR3 nucleotides read TGTGCCAGCAGTACCCAACAGGGTGAGCAGTACTTC.

In this sample, this clone turned up a few times. The chain couples TRBV23-1 to TRBJ2-2; a weak D match, TRBD2 (5 bases). TRBV23-1 is an ORF, and what it does is uncertain. This CDR3 has 18 residues. V was clipped by 2 bases and J by 5 bases, with 21 bases between them. CDR3 protein: CASSQEPGPGGLTGELFF. CDR3 in DNA: TGCGCCAGCAGTCAAGAACCCGGACCAGGAGGCCTAACCGGGGAGCTGTTTTTT.